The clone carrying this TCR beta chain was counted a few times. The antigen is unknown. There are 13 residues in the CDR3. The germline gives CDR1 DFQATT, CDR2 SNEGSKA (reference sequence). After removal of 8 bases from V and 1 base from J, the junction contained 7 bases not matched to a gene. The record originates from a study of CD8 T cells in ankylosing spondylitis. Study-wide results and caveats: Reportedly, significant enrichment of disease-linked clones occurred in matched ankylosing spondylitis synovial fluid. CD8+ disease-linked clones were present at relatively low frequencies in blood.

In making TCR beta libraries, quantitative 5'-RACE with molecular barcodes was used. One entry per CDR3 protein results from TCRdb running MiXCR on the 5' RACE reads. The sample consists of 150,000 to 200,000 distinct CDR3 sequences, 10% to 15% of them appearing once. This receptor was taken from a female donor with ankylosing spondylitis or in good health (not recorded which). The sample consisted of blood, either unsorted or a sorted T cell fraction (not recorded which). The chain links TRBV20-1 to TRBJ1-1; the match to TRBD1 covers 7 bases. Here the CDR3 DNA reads TGCAGTACCAGCGGACAGGCGAACACTGAAGCTTTCTTT. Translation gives CSTSGQANTEAFF.